The present TCR beta chain was sequenced within a study of vaccination and CD4 T cells after COVID-19. Looking at the study overall: Recovered-phase convalescent patients showed SARS-CoV-2 positivity by nasal swab PCR; 9 or 10 were mild, one severe.

Treatment specified: roughly ten-day PBMC culture with coronavirus spike peptide pools or control peptides (ViraFEST assay). A few counts support this clonotype. Its antigen is not known. Cultured CD4+ T cell DNA was sequenced using the Oncomine TCR Beta short-read assay. MiXCR, applied by TCRdb to the PCR reads, yields one record per CDR3 protein. The sample holds about 18,000 distinct CDR3 sequences, nearly 60% seen once. V shed 0 bases, J shed 3 bases, and the junction held 1 base outside the gene matches. The germline CDR1 and CDR2 sequences are DFQATT and SNEGSKA (reference sequence). The CDR3 consists of 15 residues.

Sample: CD4+ T cells from blood, cultured in vitro, taken before SARS-CoV-2 vaccination. The rearrangement links TRBV20-1 to TRBJ2-2; 10 nucleotides align to TRBD2. This TCR derives from a human donor who had recovered from COVID-19. CDR3 DNA: TGCAGTGCTAGAGATCTAGCGGGAGACACCGGGGAGCTGTTTTTT. This encodes CSARDLAGDTGELFF.